A single sample is the source of the 14 T cell receptor beta chains below, sequenced in a study of post-analysis software for immune sequencing data. Study conclusions and caveats: Five TRBV segments were significantly more frequent in patients than in controls. TRBV5-6, TRBV5-1 and TRBV20-1 were among these segments.

Unique-molecular-identifier-tagged TCR beta cDNA libraries were used. In TCRdb, the PCR reads were re-called with MiXCR into one record per CDR3 protein. The sample holds roughly 800,000 distinct CDR3 sequences, 25% to 30% seen once. These receptors' targets are unknown. The sample taken for sequencing was blood. The source of these receptors is a girl aged 5-17 years with multiple sclerosis.

The V call is TRBV5-1, the J call TRBJ1-2; D gene uncertain. CDR3 length: 14 residues. CDR1 is SGHRS and CDR2 is YFSETQ in the germline V gene. V lost 0 bases to trimming and J lost 2 bases, with 8 bases between them. This CDR3 reads CASSLVTQNYGYTF. Written as DNA, the CDR3 is TGCGCCAGCAGCTTGGTTACACAAAACTATGGCTACACCTTC.

The V gene is TRBV29-1, the J gene TRBJ2-5; D is undetermined. This CDR3 has 13 amino acids. V was pared by 3 bases and J by 2 bases, with 10 bases between. Germline loops: CDR1 SQVTM, CDR2 ANQGSEA. CDR3: CSVERIGQETQYF. The CDR3 bases are TGCAGCGTTGAGCGTATAGGACAAGAGACCCAGTACTTC.

The V and J genes are TRBV6-6 and TRBJ2-7; TRBD1 matches at 8 bases. CDR3 length: 15 residues. CDR1 is MNHNY, CDR2 SVGAGI, per germline (reference sequence). Losses at the gene ends were 2 bases for V and 9 bases for J; bases not matched to a gene: 12. CDR3 in DNA: TGTGCCAGCAGTTACGGGACAGGCCCACTAGCCGGGCAGTACTTC. Translating it yields CASSYGTGPLAGQYF.

CDR3 sequence reads: CASSRDRAGDEQFF. CDR3 in DNA: TGTGCCAGCAGCCGCGACAGGGCAGGGGATGAGCAGTTCTTC. The rearrangement joins TRBV6-5 to TRBJ2-1; 7 positions agree with TRBD1. Losses at the gene ends were 6 bases for V and 8 bases for J; bases not matched to a gene: 10. CDR1 and CDR2 from the germline V gene are MNHEY and SVGAGI. CDR3 size: 14 residues.

The chain combines TRBV5-8 with TRBJ2-7, with D possibly being TRBD1 (6 bases). This CDR3 comprises 17 residues. The ends were cut back, 4 bases at V and 4 bases at J, with 24 bases in the middle. Germline-derived CDR1 and CDR2 are SGHTS and YDEGEE. The CDR3 spells CASSTALNRGRGYEQYF. The CDR3 DNA reads TGTGCCAGCAGCACCGCCCTTAATAGGGGCAGGGGATACGAGCAGTACTTC.

A remark on this clonotype: The junction differs from germline at one of its ends, possibly a read error. V and J are TRBV27 and TRBJ1-5, with TRBD1 as a possible D gene (6 bases). Germline lookup yields CDR1 MNHEY and CDR2 SMNVEV (reference sequence). CDR3 length equals 13 residues. The CDR3 loop is CTSRRGSNQPQHF. The CDR3 region has the DNA TGTACCAGCCGCAGGGGAAGCAATCAGCCCCAGCATTTT.

This clonotype was picked up a small number of times. The rearrangement links TRBV11-2 to TRBJ2-3; the match to TRBD1 covers 9 bases. From germline, CDR1 is SGHAT and CDR2 FQNNGV. The CDR3 is 14 residues long. J gave up 6 bases and V 5 bases, and 6 bases lay outside the gene matches. The CDR3 DNA reads TGTGCCAGCAGCCGTACAGGGGGCGGGGATACGCAGTATTTT. It is translated as CASSRTGGGDTQYF. Full variable domain (missing parts from reference TRBV11-2 and TRBJ2-3): EAGVAQSPRYKIIEKRQSVAFWCNPISGHATLYWYQQILGQGPKLLIQFQNNGVVDDSQLPKDRFSAERLKGVDSTLKIQPAKLEDSAVYLCASSRTGGGDTQYFGPGTRLTVL.

Ten or more counts support this clonotype. DNA of the CDR3: TGCAGCGTTGAAGATTGGGCCGGCTACGAGCAGTACTTC. It specifies CSVEDWAGYEQYF. The V and J genes are TRBV29-1 and TRBJ2-7; D uncertain. Trimming took off 0 bases at V and 3 bases at J, with 9 bases between the two ends. CDR3 length equals 13 residues. Germline values: CDR1 SQVTM, CDR2 ANQGSEA.

The V and J genes are TRBV5-1 and TRBJ2-1; D is uncertain. V lost 0 bases and J 8 bases, leaving 12 bases between the germline ends. CDR3 length: 14 amino acids. The germline V gene has CDR1 SGHRS and CDR2 YFSETQ. The CDR3 region is CASSLEGGRDEQFF. CDR3 nucleotides: TGCGCCAGCAGCTTGGAAGGCGGTCGGGATGAGCAGTTCTTC. The full variable domain, with the rest looked up from reference TRBV5-1 and TRBJ2-1, is KAGVTQTPRYLIKTRGQQVTLSCSPISGHRSVSWYQQTPGQGLQFLFEYFSETQRNKGNFPGRFSGRQFSNSRSEMNVSTLELGDSALYLCASSLEGGRDEQFFGPGTRLTVL.

V gene TRBV7-2 combines with J gene TRBJ2-5; 10 positions match TRBD2. The CDR3 covers 17 residues. Germline lookup yields CDR1 SGHTA and CDR2 FQGNSA. The ends lost 0 bases at V and 5 bases at J; junction bases unmatched: 9. The CDR3 loop is CASSLAPSGSLVETQYF. DNA for the CDR3: TGTGCCAGCAGCTTAGCGCCTAGCGGGAGTTTGGTGGAGACCCAGTACTTC.

This clonotype appeared a few times. One end of the junction does not line up with germline, which may come from a read error. The chain links TRBV7-2 to TRBJ2-7; D is undetermined. The V gene's germline CDR1 is SGHTA and CDR2 FQGNSA. CDR3 length: 13 residues. CDR3 protein: CVSSFSKNDRQYF. The CDR3 region has the DNA TGTGTCAGCAGCTTCTCAAAGAATGACCGGCAGTACTTC.

The V gene is TRBV6-1, the J gene TRBJ2-1; 10 bases are a match to TRBD2. J gave up 10 bases and V 4 bases, and 13 bases lay outside the gene matches. The CDR3 is 16 residues long. CDR1 and CDR2 (germline): MNHNS, SASEGT. CDR3 amino acids: CASSVKRGGLDGEQFF. The DNA of the CDR3 is TGTGCCAGCAGTGTGAAGCGGGGGGGCCTAGATGGCGAGCAGTTCTTC.

This clonotype was detected a few times. V and J are TRBV25-1 and TRBJ2-3; 10 bases map to TRBD2. The V and J ends lost 4 bases and 0 bases, in that order; junction bases with no gene match: 4. Per germline, CDR1 MGHDK and CDR2 SYGVNS. The CDR3 length is 16 residues. The CDR3 sequence is CASSAGLALSTDTQYF. Written as DNA, the CDR3 is TGTGCCAGCAGTGCGGGACTAGCGCTTAGCACAGATACGCAGTATTTT.

Details on this clonotype: This may come from a read error, since a much larger clone is one base off. The rearrangement uses TRBV5-1 and TRBJ2-7; D possibly corresponds to TRBD2 (6 bases). This CDR3 is built from 15 residues. Trimming took 4 bases from V and 7 from J, leaving 21 bases between them. CDR1 is SGHRS, CDR2 YFSETQ, per germline. CDR3 sequence: CASSRLENTYNEQYF. CDR3 DNA: TGCGCCAGCAGCCGACTAGAAAATACCTACAATGAGCAGTACTTC.